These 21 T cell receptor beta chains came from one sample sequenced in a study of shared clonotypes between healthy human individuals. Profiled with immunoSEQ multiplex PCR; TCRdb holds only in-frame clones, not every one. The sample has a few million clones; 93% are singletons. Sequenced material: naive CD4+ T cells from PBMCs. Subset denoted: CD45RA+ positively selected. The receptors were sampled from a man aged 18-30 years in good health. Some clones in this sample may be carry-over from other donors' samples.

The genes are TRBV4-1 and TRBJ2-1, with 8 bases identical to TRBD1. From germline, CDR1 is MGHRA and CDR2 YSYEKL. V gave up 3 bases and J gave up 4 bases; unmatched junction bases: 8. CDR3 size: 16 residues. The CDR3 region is CASSHATGVKYNEQFF. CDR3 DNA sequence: TGCGCCAGCAGCCATGCGACAGGGGTAAAATACAATGAGCAGTTCTTC.

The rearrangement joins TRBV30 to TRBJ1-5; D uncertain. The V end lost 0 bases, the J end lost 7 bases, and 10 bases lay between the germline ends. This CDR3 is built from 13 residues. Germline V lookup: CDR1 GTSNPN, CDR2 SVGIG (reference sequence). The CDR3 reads CAWSVAVGQPQHF. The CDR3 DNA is TGTGCCTGGAGTGTCGCCGTTGGACAGCCCCAGCATTTT.

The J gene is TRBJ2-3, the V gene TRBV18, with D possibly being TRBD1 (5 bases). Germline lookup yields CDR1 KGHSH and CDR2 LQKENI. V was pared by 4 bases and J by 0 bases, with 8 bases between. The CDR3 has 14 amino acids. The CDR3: CASSLDTSTDTQYF. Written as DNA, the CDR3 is TGTGCCAGCTCACTGGACACTAGCACAGATACGCAGTATTTT.

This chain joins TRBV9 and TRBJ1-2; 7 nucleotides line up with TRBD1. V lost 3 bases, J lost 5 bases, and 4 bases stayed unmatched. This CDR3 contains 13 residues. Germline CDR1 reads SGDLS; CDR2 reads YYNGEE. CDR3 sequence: CASSAQTGYGYTF. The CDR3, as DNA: TGTGCCAGCAGCGCTCAGACAGGGTATGGCTACACCTTC.

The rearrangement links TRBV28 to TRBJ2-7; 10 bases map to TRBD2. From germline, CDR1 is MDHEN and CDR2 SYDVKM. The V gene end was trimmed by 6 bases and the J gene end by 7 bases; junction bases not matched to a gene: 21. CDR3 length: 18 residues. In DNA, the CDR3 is TGTGCCAGCAGGGGGAAGAGGGCTAGCGGGAGATCCCTTATTGAGCAGTACTTC. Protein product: CASRGKRASGRSLIEQYF.

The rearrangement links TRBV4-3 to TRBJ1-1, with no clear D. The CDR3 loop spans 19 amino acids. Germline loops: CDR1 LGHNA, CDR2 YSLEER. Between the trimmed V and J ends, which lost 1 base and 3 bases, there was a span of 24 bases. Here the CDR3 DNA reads TGCGCCAGCAGCCAAGGTTGGGTGGAAAGGGCACGTCTGGACACTGAAGCTTTCTTT. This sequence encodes CASSQGWVERARLDTEAFF.

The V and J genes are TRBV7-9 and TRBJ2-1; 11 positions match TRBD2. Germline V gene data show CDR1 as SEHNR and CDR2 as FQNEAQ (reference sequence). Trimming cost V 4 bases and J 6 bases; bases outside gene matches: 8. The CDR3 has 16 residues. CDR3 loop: CASSSIQLAGVNEQFF. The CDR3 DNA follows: TGTGCCAGCAGCTCGATCCAACTAGCGGGAGTCAATGAGCAGTTCTTC. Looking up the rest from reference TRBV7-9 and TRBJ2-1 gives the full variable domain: DTGVSQNPRHKITKRGQNVTFRCDPISEHNRLYWYRQTLGQGPEFLTYFQNEAQLEKSRLLSDRFSAERPKGSFSTLEIQRTEQGDSAMYLCASSSIQLAGVNEQFFGPGTRLTVL.

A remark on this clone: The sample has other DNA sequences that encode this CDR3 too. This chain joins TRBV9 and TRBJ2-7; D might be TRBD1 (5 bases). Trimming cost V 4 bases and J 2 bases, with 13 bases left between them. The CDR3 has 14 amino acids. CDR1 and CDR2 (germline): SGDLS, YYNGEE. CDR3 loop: CASSPRTRTYEQYF. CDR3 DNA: TGTGCCAGCAGCCCCCGGACAAGGACCTACGAGCAGTACTTC.

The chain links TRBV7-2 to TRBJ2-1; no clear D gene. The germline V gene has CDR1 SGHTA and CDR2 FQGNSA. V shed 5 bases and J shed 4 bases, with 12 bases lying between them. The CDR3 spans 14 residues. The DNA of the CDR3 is TGTGCCAGCAGCCCCACTCTGGATTACAATGAGCAGTTCTTC. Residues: CASSPTLDYNEQFF.

CDR3 nucleotides: TGTGCCAGCAGCTTGGCCAGACTAGCGGACAATGAGCAGTTCTTC. Translation: CASSLARLADNEQFF. The rearrangement joins TRBV5-4 to TRBJ2-1; 9 bases are shared with TRBD2. CDR3 length: 15 residues. CDR1 is SGHNT, CDR2 YYREEE, per germline (reference sequence). The trim removed 0 bases at V and 5 bases at J, leaving 3 bases unmatched.

The CDR3 is CASSPLGLYEQYF. CDR3 bases: TGCGCCAGCAGCCCCCTAGGTCTCTACGAGCAGTACTTC. The chain links TRBV5-1 to TRBJ2-7; D not resolved. V dropped 4 bases and J dropped 3 bases, with 11 bases sitting between them. The CDR3 contains 13 residues. Germline V gives CDR1 SGHRS, CDR2 YFSETQ.

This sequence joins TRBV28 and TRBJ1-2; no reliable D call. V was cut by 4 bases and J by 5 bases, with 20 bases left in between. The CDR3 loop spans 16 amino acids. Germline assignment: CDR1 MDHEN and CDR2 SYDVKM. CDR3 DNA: TGTGCCAGCAGTTACCGCTCGGCCCCCCTTAGGTATGGCTACACCTTC. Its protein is CASSYRSAPLRYGYTF.

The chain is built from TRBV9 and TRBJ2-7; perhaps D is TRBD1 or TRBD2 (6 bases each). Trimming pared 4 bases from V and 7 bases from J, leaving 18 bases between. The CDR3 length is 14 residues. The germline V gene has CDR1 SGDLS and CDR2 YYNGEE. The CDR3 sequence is CASSPSSGEAEQYF. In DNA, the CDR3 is TGTGCCAGCAGCCCCTCCTCAGGGGAGGCGGAGCAGTACTTC.

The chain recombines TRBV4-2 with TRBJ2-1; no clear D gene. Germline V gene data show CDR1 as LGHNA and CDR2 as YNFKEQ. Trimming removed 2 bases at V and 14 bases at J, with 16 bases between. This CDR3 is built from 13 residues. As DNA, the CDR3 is TGTGCCAGCAGCCAAACATATAAGGGAAACGAGTTCTTC. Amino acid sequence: CASSQTYKGNEFF.

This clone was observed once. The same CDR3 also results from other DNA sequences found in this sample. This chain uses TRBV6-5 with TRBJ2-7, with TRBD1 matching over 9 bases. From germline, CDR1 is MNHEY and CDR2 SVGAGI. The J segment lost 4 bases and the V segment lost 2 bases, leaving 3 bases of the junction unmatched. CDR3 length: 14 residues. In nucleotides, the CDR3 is TGTGCCAGCAGTTACCGGACAGGGGCTTACGAGCAGTACTTC. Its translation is CASSYRTGAYEQYF.

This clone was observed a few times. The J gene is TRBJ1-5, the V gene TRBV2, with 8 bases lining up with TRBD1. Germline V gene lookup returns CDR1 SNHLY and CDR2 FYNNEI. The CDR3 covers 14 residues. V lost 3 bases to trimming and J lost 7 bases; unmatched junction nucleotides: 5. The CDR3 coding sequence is TGTGCCAGCAGTGACGCAGGGGGCCACCAGCCCCAGCATTTT. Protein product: CASSDAGGHQPQHF. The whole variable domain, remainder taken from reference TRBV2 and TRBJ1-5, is EPEVTQTPSHQVTQMGQEVILRCVPISNHLYFYWYRQILGQKVEFLVSFYNNEISEKSEIFDDQFSVERPDGSNFTLKIRSTKLEDSAMYFCASSDAGGHQPQHFGDGTRLSIL.

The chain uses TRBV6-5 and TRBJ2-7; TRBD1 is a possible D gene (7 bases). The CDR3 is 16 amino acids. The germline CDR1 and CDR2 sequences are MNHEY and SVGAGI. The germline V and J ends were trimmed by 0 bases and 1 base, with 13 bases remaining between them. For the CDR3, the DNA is TGTGCCAGCAGTTACTCGGGGTCAGGGGGGTCCTACGAGCAGTACTTC. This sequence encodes CASSYSGSGGSYEQYF.

CDR3 region: CASRERRETQYF. CDR3 DNA sequence: TGTGCCAGCAGGGAACGGAGGGAGACCCAGTACTTC. The rearrangement joins TRBV28 to TRBJ2-5, with a possible D match to TRBD2 (5 bases). The CDR3 has 12 residues. Germline V gives CDR1 MDHEN, CDR2 SYDVKM. Trimming took 6 bases from V and 5 from J, leaving 10 bases between them. The variable domain in full, completed from reference TRBV28 and TRBJ2-5, reads DVKVTQSSRYLVKRTGEKVFLECVQDMDHENMFWYRQDPGLGLRLIYFSYDVKMKEKGDIPEGYSVSREKKERFSLILESASTNQTSMYLCASRERRETQYFGPGTRLLVL.

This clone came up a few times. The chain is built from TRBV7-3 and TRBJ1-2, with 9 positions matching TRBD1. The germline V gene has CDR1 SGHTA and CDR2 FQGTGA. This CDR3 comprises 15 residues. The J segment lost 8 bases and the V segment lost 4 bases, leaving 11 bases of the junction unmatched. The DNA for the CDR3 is TGTGCCAGCAGCTCACGGACAGGGGAACTGGAGGGCTACACCTTC. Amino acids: CASSSRTGELEGYTF. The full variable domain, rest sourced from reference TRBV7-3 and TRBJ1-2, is GAGVSQTPSNKVTEKGKYVELRCDPISGHTALYWYRQSLGQGPEFLIYFQGTGAADDSGLPNDRFFAVRPEGSVSTLKIQRTERGDSAVYLCASSSRTGELEGYTFGSGTRLTVV.

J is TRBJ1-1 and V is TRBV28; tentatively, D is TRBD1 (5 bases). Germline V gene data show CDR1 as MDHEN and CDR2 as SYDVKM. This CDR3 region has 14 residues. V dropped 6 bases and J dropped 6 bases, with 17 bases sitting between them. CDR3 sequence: CASSPSPGRAEAFF. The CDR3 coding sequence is TGTGCCAGCAGCCCTAGTCCAGGCAGGGCTGAAGCTTTCTTT.

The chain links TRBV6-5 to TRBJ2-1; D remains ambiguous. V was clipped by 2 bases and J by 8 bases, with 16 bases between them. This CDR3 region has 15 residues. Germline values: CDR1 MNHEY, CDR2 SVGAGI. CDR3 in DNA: TGTGCCAGCAGTTACGTGCGGAAAAGGCTCCATGAGCAGTTCTTC. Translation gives CASSYVRKRLHEQFF.